This entry lists 4 T cell receptor beta chains sequenced from one sample in a study of blood T cells in healthy people across ages. It was with a sample-barcoded 5' primer and a J-beta primer mix that a second PCR of about 6 to 12 cycles was run. A single record per CDR3 protein comes from TCRdb applying MiXCR to the 5' RACE reads. Found here are hundreds of thousands of distinct CDR3 sequences, about 50% of them singletons; the top ten hold roughly 14%. The sequencing sample was made of blood. The receptors were sampled from an elderly woman in good health.

The rearrangement links TRBV12-3 or TRBV12-4 to TRBJ2-3; 7 nucleotides align to TRBD2. There are 13 residues in the CDR3. Trimming removed 5 bases from V and 3 bases from J; junction bases left unmatched: 2. CDR3 DNA: TGTGCCAGCAGTCATAGCGGGACAGATACGCAGTATTTT. Protein product: CASSHSGTDTQYF.

Many counts were recorded for this clonotype. A read error is possible here, since a much larger clone lies one base away. The chain combines TRBV24-1 with TRBJ2-5, with TRBD1 identical over 9 bases. The CDR3 runs 14 residues. In germline, CDR1 is KGHDR, CDR2 SFDVKD. The junction had 15 bases not matched to a gene; V was cut back by 9 bases and J by 11 bases. The CDR3 nucleotides read TGTGCCACCGGAAAGCCGGGACAGGGCCATGAGCAGTACTTC. Translating gives CATGKPGQGHEQYF.

The chain uses TRBV5-1 and TRBJ2-5; D not certain. V lost 0 bases, J lost 2 bases, and 8 bases lay in between. The V gene's germline CDR1 is SGHRS and CDR2 YFSETQ. The CDR3 runs 14 residues. The CDR3 here is CASSLDSYQETQYF. The CDR3 nucleotides are TGCGCCAGCAGCTTGGACAGTTATCAAGAGACCCAGTACTTC.

With regard to this clonotype: At one of its ends the junction is not consistent with the germline gene, which may arise from a read error. The rearrangement joins TRBV15 to TRBJ2-2; D might be TRBD1 (5 bases). Germline V gives CDR1 LNHNV, CDR2 YYDKDF (reference sequence). The CDR3 spans 12 residues. The CDR3 loop reads CTTSQGFGELFF. The DNA for the CDR3 is TGTACCACCAGCCAGGGTTTCGGGGAGCTGTTTTTT.